The table lists the clone carrying this TCR beta chain with a few counts. What it recognizes is unknown. The sample belongs to a study of T-cell memory formation after mild COVID-19. Study in general: TCR clusters were mostly confined to one donor each. Findings of the study overall: CD4+ contracting clones were mainly CM and EM; CD8+ ones, EMRA. CD4+ bias marked clones expanding day 15 to 37, unlike balanced contracting clones.

TCR alpha and TCR beta cDNA libraries with sample barcodes and UMIs came from 5'RACE using constant-segment primers. From the 5' RACE reads, TCRdb called clonotypes with MiXCR, one entry per CDR3 protein. The table lists more than 350,000 distinct CDR3 sequences, roughly 15% of them singletons, with 20% to 25% in the top ten. CDR3 size: 14 residues. Germline V gives CDR1 SGHRS, CDR2 YFSETQ. V was trimmed by 4 bases and J by 4 bases, leaving 11 bases between them. The rearrangement uses TRBV5-1 and TRBJ2-2; tentatively, D is TRBD1 (6 bases). This sequence originates from a man younger than 35 who had mild COVID-19 (a few samples of this study predate the infection). Cell type and time point are not known. The specimen sequenced was PBMCs or a T cell subset sorted from them (not recorded which). Here the CDR3 reads CASSNGQSTGELFF. The CDR3 DNA is TGCGCCAGCAGCAATGGACAGTCCACCGGGGAGCTGTTTTTT.